The 27 T cell receptor beta chains below all came from one sample that was sequenced in a study of vaccination and CD4 T cells after COVID-19. Described treatment: approximately nine-day PBMC culture with coronavirus spike peptide pools or control peptides (ViraFEST assay). Their specific antigens are unknown. The study sequenced cultured CD4+ T cell DNA using the Oncomine TCR Beta short-read assay. One entry per CDR3 protein results from TCRdb running MiXCR on the PCR reads. In the table there are about 10,000 distinct CDR3 sequences, about 27% of which are singletons. The input for sequencing was CD4+ T cells from blood, cultured in vitro, taken before SARS-CoV-2 vaccination. All receptors derive from a human donor who received a COVID-19 vaccine.

This clonotype has just a few counts. This chain uses TRBV19 with TRBJ1-2, with 9 positions matching TRBD1. The CDR3 spans 11 residues. V shed 8 bases, J shed 11 bases, and the junction held 6 bases outside the gene matches. Looked up from germline, CDR1 is LNHDA and CDR2 is SQIVND (reference sequence). Here the CDR3 reads CASAGQGIYTF. In nucleotides, the CDR3 is TGTGCCAGTGCCGGACAGGGGATATACACCTTC.

This clonotype was detected a few times. The V call is TRBV19, the J call TRBJ1-2; the D is unclear. In germline, CDR1 is LNHDA, CDR2 SQIVND (reference sequence). This CDR3 has 15 amino acids. Trimming removed 2 bases from V and 2 bases from J, with 12 bases in between. The CDR3 is CASSIIGRLNYGYTF. The CDR3 nucleotides read TGTGCCAGTAGTATAATCGGCAGACTAAACTATGGCTACACCTTC. Combining the CDR3 with reference TRBV19 and TRBJ1-2 gives the whole variable domain DGGITQSPKYLFRKEGQNVTLSCEQNLNHDAMYWYRQDPGQGLRLIYYSQIVNDFQKGDIAEGYSVSREKKESFPLTVTSAQKNPTAFYLCASSIIGRLNYGYTFGSGTRLTVV.

The rearrangement joins TRBV2 to TRBJ2-1; 13 nucleotides line up with TRBD2. The CDR3 has 18 residues. Germline trimming cut 0 bases from V and 3 bases from J; bases unmatched to any gene: 5. Germline values: CDR1 SNHLY, CDR2 FYNNEI. CDR3 in DNA: TGTGCCAGCAGTGAAGCTATCACTAGCGGGGGGGACTACAATGAGCAGTTCTTC. Protein sequence: CASSEAITSGGDYNEQFF.

The chain joins TRBV6-4 to TRBJ1-6, with D unclear. V lost 10 bases, J lost 8 bases, and 12 bases lay in between. Germline CDR1 is MRHNA and CDR2 is SNTAGT. This CDR3 has 12 amino acids. The CDR3 protein is CAILTPDSPLHF. CDR3 DNA: TGTGCCATCCTTACCCCCGATTCACCCCTCCACTTT.

This clonotype has more than one count but fewer than ten. The chain links TRBV7-3 to TRBJ2-1, with 7 nucleotides matching TRBD1. The germline CDR1 and CDR2 sequences are SGHTA and FQGTGA. V lost 3 bases and J lost 5; bases outside the gene matches: 4. The CDR3 runs to 14 residues. The CDR3 is CASSLDRIDNEQFF. The CDR3 bases are TGTGCCAGCAGCTTGGACAGGATAGACAATGAGCAGTTCTTC.

V usage is TRBV5-1 and J usage is TRBJ2-5, with 13 positions matching TRBD2. Germline V gives CDR1 SGHRS, CDR2 YFSETQ. The junction had 0 bases not matched to a gene; V was cut back by 5 bases and J by 5 bases. The CDR3 covers 13 residues. CDR3: CASRLAGGETQYF. Here the CDR3 DNA reads TGCGCCAGCAGACTAGCGGGGGGGGAGACCCAGTACTTC.

The gene calls are TRBV7-9 and TRBJ2-6; 8 bases fit TRBD1. The germline V gene encodes CDR1 SEHNR and CDR2 FQNEAQ (reference sequence). The CDR3 runs 16 residues. After removal of 3 bases from V and 2 bases from J, the junction contained 3 bases not matched to a gene. CDR3 sequence: CASSLNRGTGANVLTF. For the CDR3, the DNA is TGTGCCAGCAGCTTGAACAGGGGGACTGGGGCCAACGTCCTGACTTTC.

The chain employs TRBV10-3 and TRBJ2-7, with no clear D. Germline values: CDR1 ENHRY, CDR2 SYGVKD. The CDR3 is made up of 11 amino acids. The V and J ends lost 2 bases and 4 bases respectively, with 3 bases between them. The CDR3 coding sequence is TGTGCCATCAGTGAGGCGTACGAGCAGTACTTC. Residues: CAISEAYEQYF.

This chain links TRBV10-3 with TRBJ1-1; D is perhaps TRBD1 (5 bases). The CDR3 has 15 residues. Germline V gene sequence: CDR1 ENHRY, CDR2 SYGVKD. V gave up 0 bases and J gave up 6 bases, with 14 bases separating them. CDR3 DNA: TGTGCCATCAGTGAGTCGAGGGCCTGGGGGGCTGAAGCTTTCTTT. Its translation is CAISESRAWGAEAFF.

The rearrangement uses TRBV6-2 or TRBV6-3 and TRBJ2-1, with 7 bases lining up with TRBD2. The CDR3 spans 14 residues. From germline, CDR1 is MNHEY and CDR2 SVGEGT. The V gene end was trimmed by 8 bases and the J gene end by 5 bases; junction bases not matched to a gene: 9. CDR3 nucleotide sequence: TGTGCCAGCCGAGCTAGCGGTGCCGACAATGAGCAGTTCTTC. Amino acids: CASRASGADNEQFF.

This clonotype is labeled as medium-sized (0.01 to 0.1%). The rearrangement links TRBV7-3 to TRBJ1-6; 11 bases match TRBD1. In germline, CDR1 is SGHTA, CDR2 FQGTGA. The CDR3 totals 15 residues. Unmatched junction bases numbered 2, after V lost 1 base and J lost 9 bases. In nucleotides, the CDR3 is TGTGCCAGCAGCTTAAAAGGGACAGGGGGTTCACCCCTCCACTTT. Translating it yields CASSLKGTGGSPLHF.

V usage is TRBV20-1 and J usage is TRBJ1-5, with D maybe TRBD1 (6 bases). The germline CDR1 and CDR2 sequences are DFQATT and SNEGSKA (reference sequence). This CDR3 is 14 amino acids long. V gave up 1 base and J gave up 0 bases, with 7 bases separating them. CDR3 loop: CSARGDISNQPQHF. The CDR3 DNA sequence: TGCAGTGCTAGAGGGGACATTAGCAATCAGCCCCAGCATTTT.

The rearrangement uses TRBV18 and TRBJ2-5; 7 bases are shared with TRBD1. The germline CDR1 and CDR2 sequences are KGHSH and LQKENI. J was trimmed by 7 bases and V by 5 bases; bases with no gene match: 7. The CDR3 has 13 amino acids. CDR3 DNA: TGTGCCAGCTCAGACTACAGGGGACGGACCCAGTACTTC. It is translated as CASSDYRGRTQYF.

This clonotype was seen a handful of times. The chain combines TRBV10-1 with TRBJ2-7; no definite D call. Germline V gene sequence: CDR1 WNHNN, CDR2 SYGVQD (reference sequence). The CDR3 spans 12 residues. The V gene lost 6 bases and the J gene lost 3 bases, with 9 bases spanning the gap. This CDR3 is CASRIGRYEQYF. The DNA for the CDR3 is TGCGCCAGCAGGATTGGGCGCTACGAGCAGTACTTC.

By share, this clonotype ranks as medium-sized. This chain uses TRBV27 with TRBJ1-1; 7 nucleotides match TRBD1. This CDR3 has 15 amino acids. Germline-derived CDR1 and CDR2 are MNHEY and SMNVEV (reference sequence). The ends lost 5 bases at V and 2 bases at J; junction bases unmatched: 8. CDR3 nucleotide sequence: TGTGCCAGCAGTCCACGGACAGGAGTAAACACTGAAGCTTTCTTT. Protein sequence: CASSPRTGVNTEAFF.

The chain employs TRBV6-5 and TRBJ1-1, with D perhaps matching TRBD1 (5 bases). V dropped 4 bases and J dropped 1 base, with 10 bases sitting between them. The CDR3 is 14 residues long. CDR1 is MNHEY, CDR2 SVGAGI, per germline. The CDR3 nucleotides are TGTGCCAGCAGTTCCTTCGGGGGGAACACTGAAGCTTTCTTT. Translated: CASSSFGGNTEAFF.

The chain recombines TRBV12-3 or TRBV12-4 with TRBJ1-5; D is uncertain. V was clipped by 1 base and J by 5 bases, with 6 bases between them. The CDR3 consists of 13 residues. The CDR3 region has the DNA TGTGCCAGCAGTTTAGTTCGGTATCAGCCCCAGCATTTT. This encodes CASSLVRYQPQHF.

The V gene is TRBV3-1, the J gene TRBJ1-1; maybe TRBD1 (6 bases). CDR1 and CDR2 (germline): LGHDT, YNNKEL (reference sequence). The CDR3 consists of 12 residues. V was pared by 0 bases and J by 10 bases, with 9 bases between. The CDR3 sequence is CASSQDPGAAFF. In nucleotides, the CDR3 is TGTGCCAGCAGCCAAGACCCGGGGGCAGCTTTCTTT.

This sequence joins TRBV19 and TRBJ2-1; D remains unclear. The CDR3 extends over 9 amino acids. V was pared by 6 bases and J by 6 bases, with 0 bases between. Per the germline V gene, CDR1 is LNHDA and CDR2 is SQIVND (reference sequence). The DNA of the CDR3 is TGTGCCAGTAGCAATGAGCAGTTCTTC. It is translated as CASSNEQFF.

This clonotype turned up a few times. The chain recombines TRBV19 with TRBJ1-3, with TRBD1 matching 9 bases. V shed 4 bases, J shed 2 bases, and the junction held 3 bases outside the gene matches. The CDR3 sequence is 15 residues long. Germline V gene lookup returns CDR1 LNHDA and CDR2 SQIVND (reference sequence). The CDR3 loop reads CASSSRDRAGNTIYF. The CDR3 nucleotides are TGTGCCAGTAGTAGCCGGGACAGGGCTGGAAACACCATATATTTT.

This clonotype was recorded a few times. The V and J genes are TRBV7-2 and TRBJ2-1; D ambiguous. Trimming shortened V by 1 base and J by 0 bases, and 7 bases separated the two germline ends. The germline CDR1 and CDR2 sequences are SGHTA and FQGNSA. The CDR3 sequence is 15 residues long. DNA for the CDR3: TGTGCCAGCAGCTTAGGCAGCGACTCCTACAATGAGCAGTTCTTC. Protein: CASSLGSDSYNEQFF. Variable domain in full (rest from reference TRBV7-2 and TRBJ2-1): GAGVSQSPSNKVTEKGKDVELRCDPISGHTALYWYRQSLGQGLEFLIYFQGNSAPDKSGLPSDRFSAERTGGSVSTLTIQRTQQEDSAVYLCASSLGSDSYNEQFFGPGTRLTVL.

Only a few counts were recorded for this clonotype. The V call is TRBV3-1, the J call TRBJ1-5; D unresolved. Trimming shortened V by 2 bases and J by 4 bases, and 3 bases separated the two germline ends. This CDR3 has 12 amino acids. The germline CDR1 and CDR2 sequences are LGHDT and YNNKEL (reference sequence). CDR3 amino acids: CASSQRNQPQHF. The CDR3 coding sequence is TGTGCCAGCAGCCAAAGAAATCAGCCCCAGCATTTT.

A few counts support this clonotype. The chain couples TRBV19 to TRBJ2-3; no firm D call. With 6 bases removed from V and 0 bases from J, the gap between germline ends came to 4 bases. CDR1 and CDR2 from the germline V gene are LNHDA and SQIVND (reference sequence). The CDR3 sequence is 12 residues long. CDR3 sequence (DNA): TGTGCCAGTAGGGGGAGCACAGATACGCAGTATTTT. Protein product: CASRGSTDTQYF.

The chain recombines TRBV6-1 with TRBJ2-2; TRBD2 is a possible D gene (6 bases). The CDR3 loop spans 14 amino acids. V dropped 5 bases and J dropped 4 bases, with 11 bases sitting between them. In germline, CDR1 is MNHNS, CDR2 SASEGT. In DNA, the CDR3 is TGTGCCAGCAGTCTCCGGGACTCCACCGGGGAGCTGTTTTTT. Protein sequence: CASSLRDSTGELFF.

J is TRBJ2-5 and V is TRBV7-9; perhaps D is TRBD1 or TRBD2 (5 bases each). The germline CDR1 and CDR2 sequences are SEHNR and FQNEAQ (reference sequence). This CDR3 has 15 residues. Trimming removed 5 bases from V and 2 bases from J, with 15 bases in between. CDR3 sequence: CASSLGRSIQETQYF. The CDR3 bases are TGTGCCAGCAGCCTGGGACGGAGTATACAAGAGACCCAGTACTTC.

The genes are TRBV20-1 and TRBJ1-3; 7 bases line up with TRBD1. After removal of 5 bases from V and 4 bases from J, the junction contained 8 bases not matched to a gene. The CDR3 runs to 14 residues. Germline loops: CDR1 DFQATT, CDR2 SNEGSKA (reference sequence). In DNA form, the CDR3 reads TGCAGTGCTTCTCCGGGACAGTACGGAAACACCATATATTTT. The encoded protein is CSASPGQYGNTIYF.

This clonotype appeared a few times. The chain couples TRBV2 to TRBJ2-7; D gene uncertain. Trimming shortened V by 1 base and J by 9 bases, and 13 bases separated the two germline ends. Per germline, CDR1 SNHLY and CDR2 FYNNEI. This CDR3 is built from 13 residues. The CDR3, as DNA: TGTGCCAGCAGTGAAGAGGTGGACGGAACGCAGTACTTC. Its protein is CASSEEVDGTQYF.